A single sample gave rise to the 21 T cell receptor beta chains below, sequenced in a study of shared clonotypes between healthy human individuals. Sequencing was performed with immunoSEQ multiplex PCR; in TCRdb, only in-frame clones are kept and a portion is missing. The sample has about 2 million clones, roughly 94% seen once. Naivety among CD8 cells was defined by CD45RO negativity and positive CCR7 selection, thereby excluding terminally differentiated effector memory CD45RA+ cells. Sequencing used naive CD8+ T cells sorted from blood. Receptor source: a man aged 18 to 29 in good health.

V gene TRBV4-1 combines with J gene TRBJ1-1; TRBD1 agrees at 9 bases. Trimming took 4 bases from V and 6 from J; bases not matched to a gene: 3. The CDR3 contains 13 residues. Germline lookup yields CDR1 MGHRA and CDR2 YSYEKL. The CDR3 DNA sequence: TGCGCCAGCAGCCCGGGACAGGGCTCTGAAGCTTTCTTT. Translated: CASSPGQGSEAFF.

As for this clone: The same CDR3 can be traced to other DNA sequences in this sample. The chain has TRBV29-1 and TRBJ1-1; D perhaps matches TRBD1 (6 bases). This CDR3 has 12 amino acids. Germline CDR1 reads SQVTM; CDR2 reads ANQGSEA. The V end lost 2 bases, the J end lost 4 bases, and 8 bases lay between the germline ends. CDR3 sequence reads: CSVEKGGTEAFF. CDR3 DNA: TGCAGCGTTGAAAAAGGGGGCACTGAAGCTTTCTTT.

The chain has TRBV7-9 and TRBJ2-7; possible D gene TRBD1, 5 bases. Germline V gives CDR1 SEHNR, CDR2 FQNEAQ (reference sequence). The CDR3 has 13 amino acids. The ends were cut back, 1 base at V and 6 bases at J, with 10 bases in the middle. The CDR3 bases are TGTGCCAGCAGCTTAGAAGCAGGGCCCGAGCAGTACTTC. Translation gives CASSLEAGPEQYF.

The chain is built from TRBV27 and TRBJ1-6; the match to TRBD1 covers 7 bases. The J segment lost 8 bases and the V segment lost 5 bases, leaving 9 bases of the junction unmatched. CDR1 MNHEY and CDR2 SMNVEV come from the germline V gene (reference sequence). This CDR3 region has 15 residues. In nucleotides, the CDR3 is TGTGCCAGCAGTGACGGGACAGACAACTATTCACCCCTCCACTTT. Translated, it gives CASSDGTDNYSPLHF.

The CDR3 is CASSDGQGRTDNSPLHF. Here the CDR3 DNA reads TGTGCCAGCTCCGACGGACAGGGGCGGACGGATAATTCACCCCTCCACTTT. The chain employs TRBV25-1 and TRBJ1-6; 9 bases agree with TRBD1. Germline loops: CDR1 MGHDK, CDR2 SYGVNS. V was pared by 8 bases and J by 5 bases, with 13 bases of the junction left unmatched. This CDR3 has 17 amino acids.

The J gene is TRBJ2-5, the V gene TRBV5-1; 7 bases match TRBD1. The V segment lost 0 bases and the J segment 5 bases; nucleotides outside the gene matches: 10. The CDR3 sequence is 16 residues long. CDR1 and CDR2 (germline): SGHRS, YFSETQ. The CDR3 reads CASSLDLQGPGETQYF. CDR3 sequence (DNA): TGCGCCAGCAGCTTGGACCTACAGGGGCCTGGGGAGACCCAGTACTTC.

CDR3 coding DNA: TGTGCCAGCGGGGGTTCAGGGTATTCGGCCGGGGAGCTGTTTTTT. It is translated as CASGGSGYSAGELFF. The chain employs TRBV7-9 and TRBJ2-2, with D perhaps being TRBD1 or TRBD2 (5 bases each). CDR1 is SEHNR, CDR2 FQNEAQ, per germline (reference sequence). The CDR3 extends over 15 amino acids. Trimming cost V 8 bases and J 6 bases, with 19 bases left between them.

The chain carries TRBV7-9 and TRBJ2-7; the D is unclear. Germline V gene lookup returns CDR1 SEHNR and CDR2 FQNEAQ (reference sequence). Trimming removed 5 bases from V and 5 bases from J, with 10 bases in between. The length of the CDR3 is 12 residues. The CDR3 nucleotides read TGTGCCAGCAGCGGCCCGCGTGACGAGCAGTACTTC. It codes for CASSGPRDEQYF.

The CDR3 loop is CAWSLAGGPLDEQYF. In DNA form, the CDR3 reads TGTGCCTGGAGTCTAGCGGGAGGGCCCCTAGACGAGCAGTACTTC. The chain has TRBV30 and TRBJ2-7, with 12 nucleotides matching TRBD2. V trimming: 2 bases; J trimming: 5 bases; junction bases outside the gene matches: 7. Germline loops: CDR1 GTSNPN, CDR2 SVGIG (reference sequence). This CDR3 contains 15 residues.

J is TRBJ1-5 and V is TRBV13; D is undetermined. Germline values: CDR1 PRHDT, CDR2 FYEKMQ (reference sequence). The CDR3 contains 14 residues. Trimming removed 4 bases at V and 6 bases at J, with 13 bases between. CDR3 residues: CASSSGPISQPQHF. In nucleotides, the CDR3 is TGTGCCAGCAGCTCTGGACCTATAAGTCAGCCCCAGCATTTT.

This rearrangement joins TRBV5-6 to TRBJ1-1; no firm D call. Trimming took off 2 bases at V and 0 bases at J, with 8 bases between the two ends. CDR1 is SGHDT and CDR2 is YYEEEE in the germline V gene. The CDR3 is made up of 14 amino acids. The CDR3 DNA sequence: TGTGCCAGCAGCTTCACCGGGGTGAACACTGAAGCTTTCTTT. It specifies CASSFTGVNTEAFF.

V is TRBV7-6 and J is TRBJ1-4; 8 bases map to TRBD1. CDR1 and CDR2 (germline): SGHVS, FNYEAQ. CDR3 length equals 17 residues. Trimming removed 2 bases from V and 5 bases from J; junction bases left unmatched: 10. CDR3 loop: CASSLLAGTGLNEKLFF. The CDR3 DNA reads TGTGCCAGCAGCTTACTAGCGGGGACAGGATTAAATGAAAAACTGTTTTTT.

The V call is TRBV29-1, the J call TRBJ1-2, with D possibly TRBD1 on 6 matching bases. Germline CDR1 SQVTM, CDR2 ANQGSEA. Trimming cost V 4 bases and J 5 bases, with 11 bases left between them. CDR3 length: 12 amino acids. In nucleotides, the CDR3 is TGCAGCGTTGTGGCAGGGGATTATGGCTACACCTTC. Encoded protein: CSVVAGDYGYTF.

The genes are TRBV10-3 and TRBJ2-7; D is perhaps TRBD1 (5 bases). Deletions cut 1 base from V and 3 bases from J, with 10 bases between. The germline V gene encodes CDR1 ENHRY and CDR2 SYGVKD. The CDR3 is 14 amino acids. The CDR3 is CAISELEQVYEQYF. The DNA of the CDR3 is TGTGCCATCAGTGAGTTGGAACAGGTCTACGAGCAGTACTTC.

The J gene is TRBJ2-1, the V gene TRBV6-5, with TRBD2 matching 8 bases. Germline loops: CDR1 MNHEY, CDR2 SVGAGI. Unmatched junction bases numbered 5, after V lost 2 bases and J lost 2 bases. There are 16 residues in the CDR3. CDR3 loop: CASSYLSGSPYNEQFF. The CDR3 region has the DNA TGTGCCAGCAGTTACCTAAGCGGGAGCCCCTACAATGAGCAGTTCTTC.

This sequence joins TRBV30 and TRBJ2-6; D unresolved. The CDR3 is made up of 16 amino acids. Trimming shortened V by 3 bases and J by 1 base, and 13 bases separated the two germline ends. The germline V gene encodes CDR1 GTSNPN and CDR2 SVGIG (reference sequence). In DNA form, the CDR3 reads TGTGCCTGGAGAATGGGCGACGCGTCTGGGGCCAACGTCCTGACTTTC. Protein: CAWRMGDASGANVLTF.

The CDR3 here is CASSFGRPDTETQYF. CDR3 sequence (DNA): TGTGCCAGCAGTTTCGGACGTCCCGATACCGAGACCCAGTACTTC. The chain links TRBV27 to TRBJ2-5; the D is unclear. From germline, CDR1 is MNHEY and CDR2 SMNVEV (reference sequence). The CDR3 sequence is 15 residues long. V shed 3 bases and J shed 5 bases, with 16 bases lying between them.

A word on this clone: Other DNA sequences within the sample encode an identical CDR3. The CDR3 coding sequence is TGTGCCAGCAGCTTGGGTTCGGGAGAGACCCAGTACTTC. It is translated as CASSLGSGETQYF. The genes are TRBV5-6 and TRBJ2-5; D unclear. Trimming took off 0 bases at V and 4 bases at J, with 7 bases between the two ends. The germline V gene encodes CDR1 SGHDT and CDR2 YYEEEE. This CDR3 has 13 amino acids.

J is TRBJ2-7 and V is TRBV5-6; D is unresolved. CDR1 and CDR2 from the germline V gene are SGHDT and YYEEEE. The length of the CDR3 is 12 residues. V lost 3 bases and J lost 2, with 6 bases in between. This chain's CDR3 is CASSYDPYEQYF. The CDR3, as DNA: TGTGCCAGCAGCTATGACCCCTACGAGCAGTACTTC.

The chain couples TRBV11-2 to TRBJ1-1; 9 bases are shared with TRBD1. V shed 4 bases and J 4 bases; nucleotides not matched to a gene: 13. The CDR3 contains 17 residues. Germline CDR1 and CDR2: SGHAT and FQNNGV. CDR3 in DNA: TGTGCCAGCAGCTCCCTCGGGGACAGGGATCTCAGCACTGAAGCTTTCTTT. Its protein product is CASSSLGDRDLSTEAFF.

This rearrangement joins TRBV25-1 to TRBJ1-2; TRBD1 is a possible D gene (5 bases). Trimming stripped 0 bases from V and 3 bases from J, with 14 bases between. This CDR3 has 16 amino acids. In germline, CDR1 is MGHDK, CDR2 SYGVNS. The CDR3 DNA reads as TGTGCCAGCAGTGAATATAGCGGGGGAGAAGACTATGGCTACACCTTC. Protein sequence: CASSEYSGGEDYGYTF.